The 3 T cell receptor beta chains below all came from one sample that was sequenced in a study of blood T cell repertoires in COVID-19. The repertoire was sequenced with immunoSEQ multiplex PCR; TCRdb's copy has only in-frame clones and lacks some. Among a few hundred thousand clones listed, 70% to 90% were seen once. The sequenced material came from PBMCs or T cells enriched from blood (not recorded which). Receptors were obtained from a man aged 25-40 years who had recovered from COVID-19.

The V call is TRBV29-1, the J call TRBJ2-3, with TRBD2 as a possible D gene (7 bases). Trimming removed 3 bases at V and 6 bases at J, with 13 bases between. Germline CDR1 SQVTM, CDR2 ANQGSEA. The CDR3 has 13 residues. CDR3 residues: CSVDPGGEDTQYF. CDR3 in DNA: TGCAGCGTTGATCCGGGGGGCGAGGATACGCAGTATTTT.

V and J are TRBV19 and TRBJ2-7; the D is unclear. The CDR3 is 14 amino acids. The germline V and J ends were trimmed by 6 bases and 1 base, with 13 bases remaining between them. Germline lookup yields CDR1 LNHDA and CDR2 SQIVND (reference sequence). The CDR3 sequence is CASSSFGGSYEQYF. CDR3 bases: TGTGCCAGTAGCTCCTTTGGCGGATCCTACGAGCAGTACTTC. The whole variable domain, filled in from reference TRBV19 and TRBJ2-7, reads DGGITQSPKYLFRKEGQNVTLSCEQNLNHDAMYWYRQDPGQGLRLIYYSQIVNDFQKGDIAEGYSVSREKKESFPLTVTSAQKNPTAFYLCASSSFGGSYEQYFGPGTRLTVT.

V usage is TRBV7-9 and J usage is TRBJ1-1, with 7 bases that match TRBD1. Germline V CDR1 and CDR2: SEHNR, FQNEAQ (reference sequence). The CDR3 has 13 residues. Unmatched junction bases numbered 5, after V lost 5 bases and J lost 5 bases. CDR3 nucleotide sequence: TGTGCCAGCAGCGCCGCAGGGGGTACTGAAGCTTTCTTT. Residues: CASSAAGGTEAFF.